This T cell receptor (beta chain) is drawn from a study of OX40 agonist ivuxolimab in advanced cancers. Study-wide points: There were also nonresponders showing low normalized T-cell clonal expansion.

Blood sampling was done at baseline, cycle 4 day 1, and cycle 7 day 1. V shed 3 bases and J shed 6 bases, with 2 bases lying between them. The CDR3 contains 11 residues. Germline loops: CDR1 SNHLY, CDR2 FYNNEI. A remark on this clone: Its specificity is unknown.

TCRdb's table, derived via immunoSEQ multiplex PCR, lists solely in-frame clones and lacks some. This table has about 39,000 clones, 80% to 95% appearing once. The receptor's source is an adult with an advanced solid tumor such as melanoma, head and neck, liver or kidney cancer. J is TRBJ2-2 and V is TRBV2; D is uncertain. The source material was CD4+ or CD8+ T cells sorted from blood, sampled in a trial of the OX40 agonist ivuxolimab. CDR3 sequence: CASSDPGELFF. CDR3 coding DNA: TGTGCCAGCAGTGATCCCGGGGAGCTGTTTTTT. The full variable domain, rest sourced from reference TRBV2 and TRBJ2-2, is EPEVTQTPSHQVTQMGQEVILRCVPISNHLYFYWYRQILGQKVEFLVSFYNNEISEKSEIFDDQFSVERPDGSNFTLKIRSTKLEDSAMYFCASSDPGELFFGEGSRLTVL.